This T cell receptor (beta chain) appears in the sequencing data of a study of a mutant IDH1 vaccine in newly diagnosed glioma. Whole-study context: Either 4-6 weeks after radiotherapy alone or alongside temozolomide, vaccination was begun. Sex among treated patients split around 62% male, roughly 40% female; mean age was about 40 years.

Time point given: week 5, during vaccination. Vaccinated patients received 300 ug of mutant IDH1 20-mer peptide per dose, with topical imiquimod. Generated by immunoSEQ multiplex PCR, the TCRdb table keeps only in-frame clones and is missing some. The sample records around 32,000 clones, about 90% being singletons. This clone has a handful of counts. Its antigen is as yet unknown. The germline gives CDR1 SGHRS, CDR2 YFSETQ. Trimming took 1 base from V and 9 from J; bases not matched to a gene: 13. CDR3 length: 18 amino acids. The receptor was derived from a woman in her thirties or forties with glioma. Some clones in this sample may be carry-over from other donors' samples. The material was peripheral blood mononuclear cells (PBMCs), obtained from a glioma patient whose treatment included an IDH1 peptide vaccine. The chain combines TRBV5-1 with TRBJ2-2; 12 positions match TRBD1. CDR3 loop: CASSLIVGTGGSIRELFF. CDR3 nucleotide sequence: TGCGCCAGCAGCTTGATCGTGGGGACAGGGGGCTCTATAAGGGAGCTGTTTTTT.